The 14 T cell receptor beta chains listed next were all sequenced from one sample in a study of T cells in Graves' hyperthyroidism and ophthalmopathy. RNA transcripts served as the template for amplifying TCR beta CDR3 regions. HTBI primers were the set used in a first-round RT-PCR of the TCR CDR3. TCRdb ran MiXCR on the multiplex PCR reads and lists one entry per CDR3 protein. Seen here are under 400,000 distinct CDR3 sequences, approximately 25% observed once, and the top ten hold about 70%. Material for sequencing was blood. The source is a man aged 45-65 years with Graves' hyperthyroidism.

The V and J genes are TRBV20-1 and TRBJ2-7; 7 positions agree with TRBD1. After removal of 6 bases from V and 5 bases from J, the junction contained 7 bases not matched to a gene. CDR1 and CDR2 from the germline V gene are DFQATT and SNEGSKA (reference sequence). The CDR3 has 12 residues. This chain's CDR3 is CSAKRGGNEQYF. The DNA for the CDR3 is TGCAGTGCAAAAAGAGGGGGCAACGAGCAGTACTTC.

This chain connects TRBV7-3 to TRBJ2-5, with TRBD2 as a possible D gene (6 bases). Trimming removed 6 bases at V and 2 bases at J, with 22 bases between. The CDR3 consists of 17 residues. Germline CDR1 is SGHTA and CDR2 is FQGTGA. CDR3 DNA: TGTGCCAGCAGACGCCAGGCGGTAGCGGCCCGTCAAGAGACCCAGTACTTC. Residues: CASRRQAVAARQETQYF.

The chain has TRBV3-1 and TRBJ2-1; a weak D match, TRBD2 (6 bases). CDR3 length: 15 residues. Per germline, CDR1 LGHDT and CDR2 YNNKEL (reference sequence). The V end was cut by 5 bases, the J end by 6 bases, with 17 bases between. The CDR3 coding sequence is TGTGCCAGCAGCTGGGGGGAGTCGTCCCGCAATGAGCAGTTCTTC. This encodes CASSWGESSRNEQFF.

This clonotype was observed many times. V and J are TRBV7-6 and TRBJ2-7, with 7 bases identical to TRBD1. This CDR3 is built from 13 residues. The germline CDR1 and CDR2 sequences are SGHVS and FNYEAQ. The V gene end was trimmed by 3 bases and the J gene end by 6 bases; junction bases not matched to a gene: 5. CDR3 in amino acids: CASSFTGTAEQYF. CDR3 coding DNA: TGTGCCAGCAGCTTCACCGGGACAGCCGAGCAGTACTTC.

This clonotype was counted between two and nine times. The V gene is TRBV7-9, the J gene TRBJ2-7, with D tentatively TRBD2 (6 bases). Germline-derived CDR1 and CDR2 are SEHNR and FQNEAQ (reference sequence). Trimming left V 0 bases short and J 1 base short, with 16 bases between. This CDR3 region has 17 residues. The chain's CDR3 is CASSLAGGSGRSYEQYF. As DNA, the CDR3 is TGTGCCAGCAGCTTAGCGGGGGGTTCGGGGAGATCCTACGAGCAGTACTTC. The whole variable domain, remainder taken from reference TRBV7-9 and TRBJ2-7, is DTGVSQNPRHKITKRGQNVTFRCDPISEHNRLYWYRQTLGQGPEFLTYFQNEAQLEKSRLLSDRFSAERPKGSFSTLEIQRTEQGDSAMYLCASSLAGGSGRSYEQYFGPGTRLTVT.

This clonotype has at least ten counts. The V and J genes are TRBV2 and TRBJ2-1; 10 bases are shared with TRBD2. The CDR3 is made up of 14 amino acids. The germline V gene encodes CDR1 SNHLY and CDR2 FYNNEI. Trimming took 8 bases from V and 4 from J; bases not matched to a gene: 5. The CDR3 reads CASWTSGSYNEQFF. The CDR3 DNA is TGTGCCAGCTGGACTAGCGGATCATACAATGAGCAGTTCTTC. The variable domain in full, completed from reference TRBV2 and TRBJ2-1, reads EPEVTQTPSHQVTQMGQEVILRCVPISNHLYFYWYRQILGQKVEFLVSFYNNEISEKSEIFDDQFSVERPDGSNFTLKIRSTKLEDSAMYFCASWTSGSYNEQFFGPGTRLTVL.

This clonotype was picked up many times. V and J are TRBV20-1 and TRBJ2-1, with TRBD2 matching over 12 bases. J lost 7 bases, V lost 3 bases, and 1 base had no gene match. This CDR3 is built from 13 residues. Germline V CDR1 and CDR2: DFQATT, SNEGSKA (reference sequence). CDR3 residues: CSASLAGGNEQFF. Written as DNA, the CDR3 is TGCAGTGCTAGCCTAGCGGGAGGGAATGAGCAGTTCTTC.

In this sample, this clonotype turned up a few times. The rearrangement joins TRBV5-6 to TRBJ2-5; tentatively, D is TRBD1 or TRBD2 (6 bases each). CDR3 length equals 14 residues. Germline V lookup: CDR1 SGHDT, CDR2 YYEEEE. The V gene lost 2 bases and the J gene lost 5 bases, with 13 bases spanning the gap. This CDR3 reads CASSFRGPRETQYF. The DNA of the CDR3 is TGTGCCAGCAGCTTTCGGGGGCCAAGGGAGACCCAGTACTTC.

The chain is built from TRBV28 and TRBJ2-2, with 10 bases identical to TRBD2. CDR1 and CDR2 from the germline V gene are MDHEN and SYDVKM. V was pared by 6 bases and J by 6 bases, with 7 bases of the junction left unmatched. The CDR3 is 15 amino acids. The CDR3 DNA sequence: TGTGCCAGCAGCTCTAGCGGGAGACGGGCCGGGGAGCTGTTTTTT. This sequence encodes CASSSSGRRAGELFF.

This clonotype was seen a few times. The V call is TRBV12-3 or TRBV12-4, the J call TRBJ1-1; D remains unclear. The CDR3 runs to 13 residues. Deletions cut 7 bases from V and 1 base from J, with 10 bases between. The CDR3 loop is CASTRRGNTEAFF. CDR3 DNA: TGTGCCAGCACCCGACGTGGGAACACTGAAGCTTTCTTT.

V is TRBV27 and J is TRBJ2-7; D gene uncertain. The CDR3 has 15 residues. V gave up 2 bases and J gave up 5 bases, with 16 bases separating them. CDR1 is MNHEY, CDR2 SMNVEV, per germline (reference sequence). Here the CDR3 DNA reads TGTGCCAGCAGTTTAAAAGGGCGGTACTTGAACGAGCAGTACTTC. Translated: CASSLKGRYLNEQYF.

This clonotype was counted at least ten times. The gene calls are TRBV20-1 and TRBJ1-1; 9 bases are shared with TRBD1. CDR3 length equals 12 residues. After removal of 4 bases from V and 7 bases from J, the junction contained 4 bases not matched to a gene. Germline CDR1 is DFQATT and CDR2 is SNEGSKA (reference sequence). CDR3 sequence reads: CSAIQGANEAFF. The CDR3, as DNA: TGCAGTGCTATACAGGGGGCAAATGAAGCTTTCTTT.

The rearrangement links TRBV6-2 or TRBV6-3 to TRBJ1-1; 8 positions match TRBD1. Germline CDR1 reads MNHEY; CDR2 reads SVGEGT. J lost 10 bases, V lost 4 bases, and 11 bases had no gene match. CDR3 length equals 14 residues. The CDR3 loop is CASSSAPGQVSAFF. For the CDR3, the DNA is TGTGCCAGCAGTTCGGCCCCGGGACAGGTTTCAGCTTTCTTT.

In this sample, this clonotype turned up many times. This chain connects TRBV11-2 to TRBJ1-1; D is unresolved. Trimming left V 5 bases short and J 6 bases short, with 10 bases between. Per germline, CDR1 SGHAT and CDR2 FQNNGV. The CDR3 runs 12 residues. In DNA form, the CDR3 reads TGTGCCAGCAGCCACAACGGCGCTGAAGCTTTCTTT. Protein sequence: CASSHNGAEAFF. The complete variable domain, with remaining parts taken from reference TRBV11-2 and TRBJ1-1, reads EAGVAQSPRYKIIEKRQSVAFWCNPISGHATLYWYQQILGQGPKLLIQFQNNGVVDDSQLPKDRFSAERLKGVDSTLKIQPAKLEDSAVYLCASSHNGAEAFFGQGTRLTVV.